The T cell receptor (beta chain) described here comes from a study of identifying expanded T cells in peripheral blood. Profiled with immunoSEQ multiplex PCR; TCRdb holds only in-frame clones, not every one. The profile shows some 95,000 clones, approximately 85% of them singletons. The CDR3 runs to 13 residues. With 0 bases removed from V and 0 bases from J, the gap between germline ends came to 3 bases. Germline V gene sequence: CDR1 SGDLS, CDR2 YYNGEE. Material: blood. This receptor was identified in a person aged 18-70 years in good health. This chain joins TRBV9 and TRBJ1-1; unclear D gene. CDR3 in DNA: TGTGCCAGCAGCGTAGACTTGAACACTGAAGCTTTCTTT. It yields the protein CASSVDLNTEAFF.